Each of the 29 T cell receptor beta chains below was sequenced from the same sample in a study of blood T cell repertoires in COVID-19. Here immunoSEQ multiplex PCR was the method, and the copy in TCRdb shows in-frame clones only, minus some. The repertoire holds about 140,000 clones, with around 80% as singletons. Sequencing input: peripheral blood. These receptors all stem from a man of 80 years or more with acute or convalescent COVID-19.

This rearrangement joins TRBV6-5 to TRBJ1-1; no clear D. Per germline, CDR1 MNHEY and CDR2 SVGAGI. V was shortened by 0 bases and J by 5 bases, with 7 bases between the two germline ends. The CDR3 contains 13 residues. CDR3 bases: TGTGCCAGCAGTTACTCACCGGGTACTGAAGCTTTCTTT. Its protein product is CASSYSPGTEAFF.

This rearrangement joins TRBV28 to TRBJ2-1; 9 bases align to TRBD1. The ends lost 6 bases at V and 5 bases at J; junction bases unmatched: 8. CDR3 length: 15 residues. Germline V gives CDR1 MDHEN, CDR2 SYDVKM. In DNA, the CDR3 is TGTGCCAGCAGGTCAACAGGGGGCGCCCACAATGAGCAGTTCTTC. Protein product: CASRSTGGAHNEQFF.

Notes on this clone: Other DNA sequences of this sample code for an identical CDR3. This chain links TRBV28 with TRBJ2-2; D is perhaps TRBD2 (5 bases). Trimming cost V 6 bases and J 5 bases, with 7 bases left between them. CDR1 is MDHEN and CDR2 is SYDVKM in the germline V gene. The CDR3 has 12 residues. The CDR3 DNA reads as TGTGCCAGCAGGAGGGTGACCGGGGAGCTGTTTTTT. Translating gives CASRRVTGELFF.

The chain is built from TRBV10-3 and TRBJ1-1; possibly TRBD1 for D (6 bases). Deletions cut 3 bases from V and 4 bases from J, with 9 bases between. In germline, CDR1 is ENHRY, CDR2 SYGVKD. This CDR3 contains 13 residues. CDR3 DNA: TGTGCCATCAGTGATCTGGGGGCCACTGAAGCTTTCTTT. Translation: CAISDLGATEAFF.

V and J are TRBV2 and TRBJ2-6; TRBD1 matches at 10 bases. CDR1 and CDR2 (germline): SNHLY, FYNNEI. CDR3 size: 16 residues. Trimming took 7 bases from V and 2 from J; bases not matched to a gene: 5. CDR3: CASMRQGAAGANVLTF. The CDR3 DNA sequence: TGTGCCAGCATGCGACAGGGGGCAGCTGGGGCCAACGTCCTGACTTTC.

The genes are TRBV2 and TRBJ2-2; D is unresolved. Per germline, CDR1 SNHLY and CDR2 FYNNEI. CDR3 length: 14 amino acids. The V gene lost 2 bases and the J gene lost 4 bases, with 8 bases spanning the gap. CDR3 coding DNA: TGTGCCAGCAGTGAAAACTCCGTCACCGGGGAGCTGTTTTTT. Its translation: CASSENSVTGELFF.

CDR3 in DNA: TGTGCCAGCAGCCCTCGTACAGGGGCGGGCAATGAAAAACTGTTTTTT. This encodes CASSPRTGAGNEKLFF. The J gene is TRBJ1-4, the V gene TRBV9, with TRBD1 matching 7 bases. The germline V gene encodes CDR1 SGDLS and CDR2 YYNGEE. The CDR3 has 16 residues. The ends lost 4 bases at V and 5 bases at J; junction bases unmatched: 11.

The chain combines TRBV28 with TRBJ1-4; 9 nucleotides agree with TRBD1. This CDR3 spans 15 amino acids. Trimming removed 6 bases from V and 4 bases from J; junction bases left unmatched: 6. Germline V lookup: CDR1 MDHEN, CDR2 SYDVKM. The CDR3 protein is CASRGTDRGNEKLFF. The CDR3 coding sequence is TGTGCCAGCAGGGGAACGGACAGGGGTAATGAAAAACTGTTTTTT.

The V call is TRBV28, the J call TRBJ2-7; 7 nucleotides align to TRBD2. The length of the CDR3 is 16 residues. V was pared by 5 bases and J by 3 bases, with 13 bases of the junction left unmatched. Germline assignment: CDR1 MDHEN and CDR2 SYDVKM. The CDR3 protein is CASSPPPRASGYEQYF. DNA of the CDR3: TGTGCCAGCAGTCCCCCACCACGGGCTAGCGGCTACGAGCAGTACTTC.

This sequence joins TRBV5-1 and TRBJ1-1; 7 positions agree with TRBD1. Per the germline V gene, CDR1 is SGHRS and CDR2 is YFSETQ. The CDR3 is 13 residues long. The trim removed 5 bases at V and 0 bases at J, leaving 1 base unmatched. The CDR3 here is CASRQGLNTEAFF. CDR3 DNA sequence: TGCGCCAGCAGACAGGGGCTGAACACTGAAGCTTTCTTT.

The chain recombines TRBV6-7 with TRBJ2-1; the match to TRBD2 covers 7 bases. Being an ORF, TRBV6-7 has a function that is uncertain. With V trimmed by 7 bases and J by 8 bases, 14 bases remained unmatched. The CDR3 sequence is 15 residues long. The CDR3 DNA follows: TGTGCCAGCACTAGCCGGGGAGGGAACTTGGATGAGCAGTTCTTC. Its translation: CASTSRGGNLDEQFF.

The rearrangement joins TRBV7-2 to TRBJ2-1; D is unresolved. This CDR3 is built from 13 residues. Trimming took 8 bases from V and 8 from J, leaving 16 bases between them. Germline V gene data show CDR1 as SGHTA and CDR2 as FQGNSA. The CDR3 reads CASQHPHLDEQFF. Written as DNA, the CDR3 is TGTGCCAGCCAACACCCGCACCTTGATGAGCAGTTCTTC.

This sequence joins TRBV9 and TRBJ2-4; TRBD1 aligns across 9 bases. Per germline, CDR1 SGDLS and CDR2 YYNGEE. J was trimmed by 7 bases and V by 3 bases; bases with no gene match: 2. CDR3 length: 13 amino acids. CDR3 DNA: TGTGCCAGCAGCGACGGGACAGGGAACATTCAGTACTTC. It encodes CASSDGTGNIQYF.

The V and J genes are TRBV28 and TRBJ2-2; 12 bases align to TRBD1. The CDR3 spans 18 residues. Germline CDR1 and CDR2: MDHEN and SYDVKM. V lost 0 bases to trimming and J lost 3 bases; unmatched junction nucleotides: 5. CDR3 sequence reads: CASSLWGTGGGDTGELFF. CDR3 DNA sequence: TGTGCCAGCAGTTTATGGGGGACAGGGGGCGGGGACACCGGGGAGCTGTTTTTT.

J is TRBJ2-7 and V is TRBV29-1, with TRBD1 identical over 7 bases. Trimming removed 6 bases from V and 3 bases from J; junction bases left unmatched: 8. The CDR3 length is 13 residues. The germline CDR1 and CDR2 sequences are SQVTM and ANQGSEA. The CDR3 nucleotides read TGCAGCGTAGCGACAGGGACGATCTACGAGCAGTACTTC. Amino acids: CSVATGTIYEQYF.

This clone was seen a single time. The V and J genes are TRBV4-1 and TRBJ2-7; TRBD1 matches 7 bases. CDR3 length: 14 residues. The germline V gene encodes CDR1 MGHRA and CDR2 YSYEKL. V lost 6 bases and J lost 1; bases outside the gene matches: 6. CDR3 protein: CASSSPGQSYEQYF. The CDR3 DNA sequence: TGCGCCAGCAGTTCACCGGGACAGTCCTACGAGCAGTACTTC.

The chain employs TRBV6-2 or TRBV6-3 and TRBJ2-2; 10 nucleotides agree with TRBD1. This CDR3 has 14 residues. V was pared by 6 bases and J by 7 bases, with 5 bases of the junction left unmatched. Germline assignment: CDR1 MNHEY and CDR2 SVGEGT. CDR3: CASSLGTGVGELFF. In DNA, the CDR3 is TGTGCCAGCAGCCTCGGGACAGGGGTCGGGGAGCTGTTTTTT.

This clone was picked up a small number of times. This sequence joins TRBV19 and TRBJ2-3; TRBD1 matches 7 bases. The J segment lost 4 bases and the V segment lost 3 bases, leaving 10 bases of the junction unmatched. This CDR3 region has 16 residues. Germline V gene lookup returns CDR1 LNHDA and CDR2 SQIVND (reference sequence). The CDR3 region is CASSISPGQWADTQYF. CDR3 bases: TGTGCCAGTAGTATCTCCCCGGGACAGTGGGCAGATACGCAGTATTTT.

The genes are TRBV18 and TRBJ1-5; D is undetermined. Germline CDR1 and CDR2: KGHSH and LQKENI. The CDR3 spans 15 residues. The V and J ends lost 6 bases and 6 bases respectively, with 18 bases between them. CDR3 region: CASSPHAGSGQPQHF. DNA of the CDR3: TGTGCCAGCTCCCCTCACGCGGGGTCGGGTCAGCCCCAGCATTTT.

V is TRBV4-1 and J is TRBJ1-1; D is undetermined. Germline values: CDR1 MGHRA, CDR2 YSYEKL. The ends were cut back, 3 bases at V and 0 bases at J, with 11 bases in the middle. This CDR3 has 15 amino acids. The CDR3: CASSQLQKMNTEAFF. The CDR3 DNA sequence: TGCGCCAGCAGCCAGCTACAGAAGATGAACACTGAAGCTTTCTTT.

The chain combines TRBV24-1 with TRBJ2-7, with a weak D call TRBD1 (7 bases). CDR3 length equals 13 residues. V lost 6 bases and J 0 bases, leaving 8 bases between the germline ends. Germline lookup yields CDR1 KGHDR and CDR2 SFDVKD. The CDR3 nucleotides are TGTGCCACCAGTCAGGGGGGCTCCTACGAGCAGTACTTC. Translating gives CATSQGGSYEQYF.

This rearrangement joins TRBV7-2 to TRBJ2-1; D gene unclear. The CDR3 contains 16 residues. Germline V gene data show CDR1 as SGHTA and CDR2 as FQGNSA. The V gene lost 3 bases and the J gene lost 2 bases, with 14 bases spanning the gap. This chain's CDR3 is CASSLGLGHPYNEQFF. The DNA for the CDR3 is TGTGCCAGCAGCTTGGGTCTAGGTCACCCCTACAATGAGCAGTTCTTC.

V is TRBV13 and J is TRBJ2-3, with 10 positions matching TRBD2. Germline V gene data show CDR1 as PRHDT and CDR2 as FYEKMQ (reference sequence). V shed 4 bases, J shed 2 bases, and the junction held 6 bases outside the gene matches. The CDR3 consists of 16 residues. Written as DNA, the CDR3 is TGTGCCAGCAGCTCCATAGCGGGGGGTACCACAGATACGCAGTATTTT. It translates to CASSSIAGGTTDTQYF.

V usage is TRBV7-2 and J usage is TRBJ2-1, with a tentative D call TRBD2 (5 bases). Per germline, CDR1 SGHTA and CDR2 FQGNSA. The V and J ends lost 5 bases and 4 bases respectively, with 12 bases between them. This CDR3 spans 14 amino acids. Here the CDR3 reads CASSPSRGYNEQFF. In DNA, the CDR3 is TGTGCCAGCAGCCCAAGTCGGGGATACAATGAGCAGTTCTTC.

In its sample, this clone was seen once. The V and J genes are TRBV5-6 and TRBJ2-1, with D maybe TRBD1 (6 bases). The CDR3 runs 13 residues. The germline CDR1 and CDR2 sequences are SGHDT and YYEEEE. Trimming shortened V by 4 bases and J by 9 bases, and 14 bases separated the two germline ends. CDR3 nucleotides: TGTGCCAGCAGCCCCGACAGGTGGGGTGAGCAGTTCTTC. Translated, it gives CASSPDRWGEQFF.

The chain is built from TRBV5-6 and TRBJ1-1, with a possible D match to TRBD1 (5 bases). The germline V gene encodes CDR1 SGHDT and CDR2 YYEEEE. The CDR3 length is 13 residues. The V end lost 1 base, the J end lost 9 bases, and 13 bases lay between the germline ends. In DNA form, the CDR3 reads TGTGCCAGCAGCTTGTCAAGCAGGGATAAAGCTTTCTTT. Translating it yields CASSLSSRDKAFF.

This rearrangement joins TRBV11-3 to TRBJ2-7; D may be TRBD1 (5 bases). The germline CDR1 and CDR2 sequences are SGHNT and YENEEA. Between the trimmed V and J ends, which lost 5 bases and 1 base, there was a span of 15 bases. This CDR3 has 15 residues. CDR3 in amino acids: CASSTGTDTSYEQYF. As DNA, the CDR3 is TGTGCCAGCAGCACTGGTACGGACACTTCCTACGAGCAGTACTTC.

The chain links TRBV7-6 to TRBJ2-3; 9 bases agree with TRBD1. Trimming removed 8 bases from V and 1 base from J; junction bases left unmatched: 4. The CDR3 covers 14 residues. Per germline, CDR1 SGHVS and CDR2 FNYEAQ. CDR3 amino acids: CASSQGAGTDTQYF. The CDR3 coding sequence is TGTGCCAGCTCACAGGGGGCTGGCACAGATACGCAGTATTTT.

The V gene is TRBV5-1, the J gene TRBJ1-5, with 8 positions matching TRBD1. CDR1 SGHRS and CDR2 YFSETQ come from the germline V gene. The CDR3 loop spans 14 amino acids. V was pared by 4 bases and J by 7 bases, with 7 bases of the junction left unmatched. DNA for the CDR3: TGCGCCAGCAGCCAGACAGGGGTGGGCCAGCCCCAGCATTTT. This gives the protein CASSQTGVGQPQHF.